The rows below give T cell receptor beta chains drawn from one sample of a study of prognosis after radiotherapy for stage I lung cancer. TCRdb recomputed calls from the multiplex PCR reads with MiXCR, one row per CDR3 protein. The table lists tens of thousands of distinct CDR3 sequences, 30% to 35% of them singletons. The source material was PBMCs, sampled before or after stereotactic body radiation therapy (not recorded which). These receptors were collected from a donor aged 50 or older with non-small cell lung cancer. CDR3s include the opening cysteine and the closing phenylalanine or tryptophan. The D gene is left open where the match is weak. For some rows the clone size is stated as once, few or many, or as a class when expanded; others skip it.

J gene | V gene | clone size | D gene | CDR3 length | CDR3 protein | CDR3 DNA
TRBJ2-1 | TRBV7-3 | - | TRBD2 | 15 | CASSLAGGQYNEQFF | TGTGCCAGCAGCTTAGCGGGGGGGCAGTACAATGAGCAGTTCTTC
TRBJ2-2 | TRBV20-1 | many | - | 12 | CSAKQGTGELFF | TGCAGTGCTAAGCAGGGGACCGGGGAGCTGTTTTTT
TRBJ1-5 | TRBV6-2/TRBV6-3 | - | - | 14 | CASKEGLYNQPQHF | TGTGCCAGCAAGGAGGGCCTTTACAATCAGCCCCAGCATTTT
TRBJ2-2 | TRBV27 | - | - | 15 | CASRTQEANTGELFF | TGTGCCAGCAGGACACAGGAAGCGAACACCGGGGAGCTGTTTTTT
TRBJ2-1 | TRBV28 | many | - | 13 | CASSPISPNEQFF | TGTGCCAGCAGTCCCATCAGCCCCAATGAGCAGTTCTTC
TRBJ2-5 | TRBV7-9 | many | - | 15 | CASSKRTGRGETQYF | TGTGCCAGCAGCAAGCGGACCGGACGGGGGGAGACCCAGTACTTC
TRBJ2-3 | TRBV18 | - | - | 13 | CASSPEFADTQYF | TGTGCCAGCTCACCTGAATTTGCAGATACGCAGTATTTT
TRBJ2-3 | TRBV30 | many | - | 13 | CAWSEGSTDTQYF | TGTGCCTGGAGTGAGGGGAGCACAGATACGCAGTATTTT
TRBJ2-7 | TRBV27 | many | TRBD1 | 15 | CASSPSRDRIYEQYF | TGTGCCAGCAGTCCGTCCCGGGACAGGATTTACGAGCAGTACTTC
TRBJ2-7 | TRBV19 | - | TRBD2 | 15 | CASGTQGGRGYEQYF | TGTGCCAGTGGGACCCAGGGCGGGAGAGGGTACGAGCAGTACTTC
TRBJ2-2 | TRBV7-9 | many | - | 13 | CASSLPGHGELFF | TGTGCCAGCAGCTTACCGGGGCACGGGGAGCTGTTTTTT
TRBJ2-7 | TRBV18 | many | - | 13 | CASSSTGLGEQYF | TGTGCCAGCTCAAGCACAGGGTTGGGAGAGCAGTACTTC
TRBJ2-7 | TRBV7-9 | - | - | 15 | CASSLTGSGAWEQYF | TGTGCCAGCAGCTTAACAGGGAGCGGGGCTTGGGAGCAGTACTTC
TRBJ2-7 | TRBV12-3/TRBV12-4 | once | TRBD1 | 15 | CASSQGATKSYEQYF | TGTGCCAGCAGTCAGGGGGCTACAAAGAGCTACGAGCAGTACTTC
TRBJ1-2 | TRBV4-1 | - | - | 15 | CASSQDRSAVRGYTF | TGCGCCAGCAGCCAAGATAGGTCCGCGGTGAGAGGCTACACCTTC
TRBJ2-1 | TRBV3-1 | many | TRBD2 | 15 | CASSQVLAVGNEQFF | TGTGCCAGCAGCCAAGTGCTAGCGGTGGGGAATGAGCAGTTCTTC
TRBJ2-3 | TRBV12-3/TRBV12-4 | many | TRBD2 | 15 | CASSLYLAGVDTQYF | TGTGCCAGCAGTTTATACCTAGCGGGAGTAGATACGCAGTATTTT
TRBJ2-1 | TRBV28 | - | - | 11 | CASSLRAEQFF | TGTGCCAGCAGTTTAAGGGCTGAGCAGTTCTTC
TRBJ2-7 | TRBV5-6 | many | - | 14 | CASSDDMGTYEQYF | TGTGCCAGCAGCGATGACATGGGGACCTACGAGCAGTACTTC
TRBJ2-5 | TRBV19 | many | TRBD2 | 16 | CASSIGGGRGQETQYF | TGTGCCAGTAGTATTGGTGGCGGGAGAGGCCAAGAGACCCAGTACTTC
TRBJ2-2 | TRBV7-3 | many | - | 15 | CASSPQTANYGELFF | TGTGCCAGCAGCCCCCAGACAGCGAACTACGGGGAGCTGTTTTTT
TRBJ2-7 | TRBV11-2 | - | TRBD2 | 12 | CASSLKREKLYF | TGTGCCAGCAGCCTCAAGCGGGAGAAACTGTACTTC
TRBJ2-7 | TRBV6-1 | - | - | 14 | CASRTWAGGYEQYF | TGTGCCAGCAGAACCTGGGCTGGCGGTTACGAGCAGTACTTC
TRBJ1-6 | TRBV28 | - | TRBD1 | 15 | CASSGNRGRGSPLHF | TGTGCCAGCAGTGGAAACAGGGGGCGTGGGTCACCCCTCCACTTT
TRBJ1-5 | TRBV12-3/TRBV12-4 | many | TRBD1 | 18 | CASSSRGGLGQGNQPQHF | TGTGCCAGCAGTTCTAGGGGGGGTCTCGGACAGGGCAATCAGCCCCAGCATTTT
TRBJ2-1 | TRBV30 | - | - | 12 | CAWSVGYNEQFF | TGTGCCTGGAGTGTCGGGTACAATGAGCAGTTCTTC
TRBJ2-7 | TRBV5-1 | - | - | 14 | CASMFNRDPYEQYF | TGCGCCAGCATGTTTAACAGGGACCCCTACGAGCAGTACTTC
TRBJ2-1 | TRBV5-4 | - | - | 14 | CASRERRGNNEQLF | TGTGCCAGCAGGGAGAGGCGGGGCAACAATGAGCAGTTATTC
TRBJ1-5 | TRBV20-1 | many | - | 14 | CSARGGTANQPQHF | TGCAGTGCTCGAGGCGGCACAGCCAATCAGCCCCAGCATTTT
TRBJ2-3 | TRBV29-1 | many | - | 12 | CSATVSTDTQYF | TGCAGCGCGACAGTAAGCACAGATACGCAGTATTTT
TRBJ2-7 | TRBV4-1 | many | - | 13 | CASRGLFSYEQYF | TGCGCCAGCAGGGGGTTATTCTCCTACGAGCAGTACTTC
TRBJ1-1 | TRBV3-1 | many | TRBD1 | 15 | CASSQRGQGTTEAFF | TGTGCCAGCAGCCAACGGGGACAGGGGACCACTGAAGCTTTCTTT
TRBJ2-1 | TRBV20-1 | many | - | 15 | CSASPRGAPYNEQFF | TGCAGTGCTAGCCCTCGAGGGGCCCCCTACAATGAGCAGTTCTTC